The 6 T cell receptor beta chains in this list originate from one sample, sequenced in a study of blood T cells in healthy people across ages. Combining a sample-barcoded 5' primer with a J-beta primer mix, a second PCR ran for about 7 to 11 cycles. TCRdb ran MiXCR on the 5' RACE reads and lists one entry per CDR3 protein. The data hold about 1.8 million distinct CDR3 sequences, with 40% to 55% observed a single time. The sequencing sample was made of blood. Receptors were obtained from a woman aged 40-49 years in good health.

V usage is TRBV20-1 and J usage is TRBJ2-1; D not resolved. The CDR3 sequence is 11 residues long. V was pared by 7 bases and J by 4 bases, with 8 bases between. Germline CDR1 reads DFQATT; CDR2 reads SNEGSKA (reference sequence). The CDR3 loop is CSVADYNEQFF. DNA of the CDR3: TGCAGTGTGGCAGATTACAATGAGCAGTTCTTC.

The chain recombines TRBV4-2 with TRBJ1-2; D is uncertain. The V gene lost 0 bases and the J gene lost 3 bases, with 11 bases spanning the gap. CDR3 length: 15 amino acids. CDR1 is LGHNA, CDR2 YNFKEQ, per germline. The CDR3 DNA is TGTGCCAGCAGCCAAGATGCCCGCCAGGACTATGGCTACACCTTC. The encoded protein is CASSQDARQDYGYTF.

The gene calls are TRBV9 and TRBJ2-5; the D gene is possibly TRBD2 (5 bases). This CDR3 is 15 amino acids long. Per the germline V gene, CDR1 is SGDLS and CDR2 is YYNGEE. Trimming removed 0 bases from V and 0 bases from J, with 9 bases in between. In nucleotides, the CDR3 is TGTGCCAGCAGCGTAGTGGCTAGCCACCAAGAGACCCAGTACTTC. Its protein product is CASSVVASHQETQYF.

There are a few counts of this clonotype. The chain is built from TRBV7-2 and TRBJ2-7, with no clear D. V lost 4 bases, J lost 0 bases, and 10 bases lay in between. This CDR3 is built from 14 residues. CDR1 and CDR2 (germline): SGHTA, FQGNSA. The CDR3 protein is CASSSETLSYEQYF. CDR3 bases: TGTGCCAGCAGCTCAGAGACCCTCTCCTACGAGCAGTACTTC.

This sequence joins TRBV28 and TRBJ2-3, with D perhaps TRBD2 (5 bases). Deletions cut 5 bases from V and 9 bases from J, with 15 bases between. The CDR3 is 13 residues long. Germline V CDR1 and CDR2: MDHEN, SYDVKM. The DNA of the CDR3 is TGTGCCAGCAGTGTAACCCTAAGCGGAACGCAGTATTTT. Encoded protein: CASSVTLSGTQYF. Full variable domain (rest looked up from reference TRBV28 and TRBJ2-3): DVKVTQSSRYLVKRTGEKVFLECVQDMDHENMFWYRQDPGLGLRLIYFSYDVKMKEKGDIPEGYSVSREKKERFSLILESASTNQTSMYLCASSVTLSGTQYFGPGTRLTVL.

The chain employs TRBV6-1 and TRBJ2-7; 7 nucleotides align to TRBD2. This CDR3 contains 16 residues. The germline CDR1 and CDR2 sequences are MNHNS and SASEGT. The V and J ends lost 1 base and 0 bases, in that order; junction bases with no gene match: 6. The CDR3 spells CASSEERTRISYEQYF. In nucleotides, the CDR3 is TGTGCCAGCAGTGAAGAAAGGACTAGAATCTCCTACGAGCAGTACTTC.